These 29 T cell receptor beta chains came from one sample sequenced in a study of cytomegalovirus exposure and HLA in healthy donors. Researchers ran the PCR with 60 Vbeta and 13 Jbeta primers. Only in-frame clones appear in the TCRdb table, and some are missing; sequencing was by immunoSEQ multiplex PCR. In the table there are fewer than 90,000 clones, approximately 80% of which are singletons. Sequencing was carried out using PBMCs. These receptors all stem from a human donor in good health.

The chain is built from TRBV15 and TRBJ2-3; TRBD1 agrees at 7 bases. Germline-derived CDR1 and CDR2 are LNHNV and YYDKDF (reference sequence). The length of the CDR3 is 15 residues. The trim removed 2 bases at V and 1 base at J, leaving 3 bases unmatched. CDR3 sequence (DNA): TGTGCCACCAGCAGAAAAACAGGGGGCACAGATACGCAGTATTTT. As protein: CATSRKTGGTDTQYF. Filled out from reference TRBV15 and TRBJ2-3, the complete variable domain reads DAMVIQNPRYQVTQFGKPVTLSCSQTLNHNVMYWYQQKSSQAPKLLFHYYDKDFNNEADTPDNFQSRRPNTSFCFLDIRSPGLGDTAMYLCATSRKTGGTDTQYFGPGTRLTVL.

The rearrangement uses TRBV5-6 and TRBJ2-7; D is unresolved. V lost 3 bases to trimming and J lost 9 bases, with 13 bases between them. CDR1 is SGHDT, CDR2 YYEEEE, per germline. This CDR3 is 12 amino acids long. CDR3 DNA: TGTGCCAGCAGCTCCCCCCCCGTCGGGCAGTACTTC. It is translated as CASSSPPVGQYF.

The J gene is TRBJ1-2, the V gene TRBV5-6; TRBD1 is a possible D gene (5 bases). V was clipped by 6 bases and J by 8 bases, with 14 bases between them. The CDR3 runs to 12 residues. The V gene's germline CDR1 is SGHDT and CDR2 YYEEEE. CDR3 in DNA: TGTGCCAGCACCCGGGAGGGACGAGGCTACACCTTC. It is translated as CASTREGRGYTF.

The V gene is TRBV28, the J gene TRBJ2-7; TRBD2 agrees at 7 bases. The CDR3 runs 12 residues. Germline V lookup: CDR1 MDHEN, CDR2 SYDVKM. Unmatched junction bases numbered 2, after V lost 2 bases and J lost 7 bases. The CDR3 spells CASSLGEGEQYF. The CDR3 DNA reads TGTGCCAGCAGTTTAGGGGAGGGAGAGCAGTACTTC.

In this sample, this clone turned up a few times. The genes are TRBV15 and TRBJ1-4; possible D gene TRBD1, 6 bases. The CDR3 has 16 amino acids. Germline V CDR1 and CDR2: LNHNV, YYDKDF (reference sequence). The germline V and J ends were trimmed by 1 base and 5 bases, with 14 bases remaining between them. The CDR3 is CATSRGQTGTNEKLFF. In nucleotides, the CDR3 is TGTGCCACCAGCAGAGGTCAGACAGGAACCAATGAAAAACTGTTTTTT.

The chain joins TRBV14 to TRBJ1-1; 9 nucleotides line up with TRBD1. CDR1 SGHDN and CDR2 FVKESK come from the germline V gene. This CDR3 is 16 amino acids long. The ends lost 4 bases at V and 4 bases at J; junction bases unmatched: 10. The CDR3 DNA is TGTGCCAGCAGCCCAATTTTCGGGACAGGGCCCACTGAAGCTTTCTTT. This translates into CASSPIFGTGPTEAFF.

In the case of this clone: Mismatch with germline at one junction end may stem from a read error. The chain is built from TRBV7-7 and TRBJ2-5, with a possible D match to TRBD2 (6 bases). CDR1 is SSHAT and CDR2 is FNYEAQ in the germline V gene (reference sequence). The length of the CDR3 is 15 residues. CDR3 nucleotide sequence: TGTGCTAGCAGCCCCAATAGCGGCGCTTTTGAGACCCAGTACTTC. This encodes CASSPNSGAFETQYF.

The genes are TRBV5-6 and TRBJ2-7; D is ambiguous. Trimming took off 4 bases at V and 7 bases at J, with 9 bases between the two ends. CDR3 length: 11 amino acids. In germline, CDR1 is SGHDT, CDR2 YYEEEE. The CDR3 DNA reads TGTGCCAGCAGCCGGAGACGAGAGCAGTACTTC. Its translation: CASSRRREQYF.

V is TRBV9 and J is TRBJ2-5; D is ambiguous. Germline V gives CDR1 SGDLS, CDR2 YYNGEE. The CDR3 contains 13 residues. V gave up 0 bases and J gave up 5 bases, with 8 bases separating them. CDR3 residues: CASSVGVSETQYF. The CDR3 nucleotides read TGTGCCAGCAGCGTAGGTGTATCGGAGACCCAGTACTTC.

The chain combines TRBV19 with TRBJ1-2; maybe TRBD1 (5 bases). CDR3 length: 15 residues. The V end was cut by 6 bases, the J end by 4 bases, with 18 bases between. Per germline, CDR1 LNHDA and CDR2 SQIVND (reference sequence). The CDR3 nucleotides are TGTGCCAGTAGGAGTATAAGCCGACAGCTCTATGGCTACACCTTC. Translation gives CASRSISRQLYGYTF.

This clone has a handful of counts. The chain couples TRBV9 to TRBJ2-5; D not certain. CDR3 length: 15 residues. The germline V gene has CDR1 SGDLS and CDR2 YYNGEE. V lost 0 bases to trimming and J lost 3 bases, with 12 bases between them. The CDR3 spells CASSVGPVAEETQYF. CDR3 sequence (DNA): TGTGCCAGCAGCGTAGGTCCAGTTGCGGAAGAGACCCAGTACTTC.

The genes are TRBV5-6 and TRBJ1-5, with TRBD1 as a possible D gene (5 bases). Trimming stripped 0 bases from V and 4 bases from J, with 11 bases between. The CDR3 extends over 15 amino acids. CDR1 and CDR2 from the germline V gene are SGHDT and YYEEEE. CDR3 nucleotide sequence: TGTGCCAGCAGCTTGGGGGGCGCGGGGAATCAGCCCCAGCATTTT. Protein: CASSLGGAGNQPQHF.

The chain has TRBV2 and TRBJ1-1; D uncertain. Trimming stripped 6 bases from V and 5 bases from J, with 16 bases between. This CDR3 has 14 amino acids. The germline gives CDR1 SNHLY, CDR2 FYNNEI. The CDR3 region has the DNA TGTGCCAGCAGGAACGGACTGTCAAGGACTGAAGCTTTCTTT. The encoded protein is CASRNGLSRTEAFF.

The chain employs TRBV10-3 and TRBJ2-1; 11 positions agree with TRBD2. The CDR3 extends over 16 amino acids. CDR1 is ENHRY and CDR2 is SYGVKD in the germline V gene. J gave up 6 bases and V 4 bases, and 8 bases lay outside the gene matches. CDR3 DNA: TGTGCCATCAGTGCTATAGCGGGGGGGCCGGGCAATGAGCAGTTCTTC. It is translated as CAISAIAGGPGNEQFF.

This clone was detected once. V usage is TRBV5-6 and J usage is TRBJ2-3; 10 bases line up with TRBD2. This CDR3 comprises 18 residues. Germline assignment: CDR1 SGHDT and CDR2 YYEEEE. V shed 1 base and J 0 bases; nucleotides not matched to a gene: 8. As DNA, the CDR3 is TGTGCCAGCAGCTTGCTTCGGACTAGCGGATATAGCACAGATACGCAGTATTTT. Protein: CASSLLRTSGYSTDTQYF.

This clone appeared a few times. The CDR3 DNA reads TGTGCCAGCAGTTACCAGGGACAGGGCACGGGTTCACCCCTCCACTTT. It translates to CASSYQGQGTGSPLHF. The V call is TRBV6-5, the J call TRBJ1-6; 9 nucleotides agree with TRBD1. V was clipped by 2 bases and J by 9 bases; unmatched bases: 8. Germline CDR1 is MNHEY and CDR2 is SVGAGI. The CDR3 consists of 16 residues.

The chain joins TRBV6-1 to TRBJ1-2; 7 bases fit TRBD1. The V segment lost 5 bases and the J segment 7 bases; nucleotides outside the gene matches: 13. The CDR3 contains 15 residues. Germline V gene sequence: CDR1 MNHNS, CDR2 SASEGT. CDR3 sequence: CASSLNRGERGGYTF. For the CDR3, the DNA is TGTGCCAGCAGTTTAAACAGGGGTGAGAGGGGTGGCTACACCTTC.

The chain combines TRBV27 with TRBJ2-7, with 8 bases that match TRBD1. The CDR3 totals 15 residues. The V gene end was trimmed by 5 bases and the J gene end by 4 bases; junction bases not matched to a gene: 10. CDR1 and CDR2 from the germline V gene are MNHEY and SMNVEV (reference sequence). The CDR3 is CASSLGQGRFYEQYF. The CDR3 nucleotides are TGTGCCAGCAGTCTCGGACAGGGTCGATTTTACGAGCAGTACTTC.

On this clone itself: The germline gene is not matched at one end of the junction; a read error may be the cause. This chain joins TRBV27 and TRBJ2-5, with TRBD2 as a possible D gene (5 bases). This CDR3 comprises 13 residues. Germline V gene sequence: CDR1 MNHEY, CDR2 SMNVEV (reference sequence). The chain's CDR3 is CASTPRAGEARDF. The CDR3 nucleotides are TGTGCCAGCACCCCCCGGGCGGGCGAAGCCCGGGACTTC.

This chain connects TRBV4-1 to TRBJ1-2; TRBD1 might be the D (6 bases). CDR3 size: 16 residues. With 4 bases removed from V and 0 bases from J, the gap between germline ends came to 15 bases. Germline CDR1 is MGHRA and CDR2 is YSYEKL. The CDR3 sequence: CASSPGEGITNYGYTF. The CDR3 bases are TGCGCCAGCAGCCCAGGGGAGGGAATTACTAACTATGGCTACACCTTC.

The rearrangement links TRBV9 to TRBJ2-7, with a possible D match to TRBD1 (6 bases). V was pared by 4 bases and J by 0 bases, with 14 bases between. The CDR3 has 15 residues. In germline, CDR1 is SGDLS, CDR2 YYNGEE. The DNA for the CDR3 is TGTGCCAGCAGCCGAACAGGGTTAAGCTCCTACGAGCAGTACTTC. Residues: CASSRTGLSSYEQYF.

The count of this clone is one. The V gene is TRBV19, the J gene TRBJ2-7, with 8 bases lining up with TRBD1. Germline CDR1 LNHDA, CDR2 SQIVND (reference sequence). The V segment lost 3 bases and the J segment 3 bases; nucleotides outside the gene matches: 4. The CDR3 extends over 14 amino acids. The CDR3 loop is CASSIGTGLYEQYF. CDR3 coding DNA: TGTGCCAGTAGTATTGGGACAGGACTCTACGAGCAGTACTTC.

This clone was recorded once. This sequence joins TRBV6-5 and TRBJ1-6; D not certain. The CDR3 contains 16 residues. Germline loops: CDR1 MNHEY, CDR2 SVGAGI. The V and J ends lost 0 bases and 9 bases respectively, with 15 bases between them. CDR3 loop: CASSYSNAQVGSPLHF. The CDR3 DNA reads as TGTGCCAGCAGTTACTCGAACGCCCAGGTCGGTTCACCCCTCCACTTT.

A note on this clone: One junction end disagrees with the germline gene, perhaps due to a read error. The chain carries TRBV4-1 and TRBJ1-2; D may be TRBD1 (6 bases). Germline-derived CDR1 and CDR2 are MGHRA and YSYEKL. The CDR3 is 15 amino acids. The CDR3 reads CASSQSPGQKGGYPF. The CDR3 DNA reads as TGCGCCAGCAGCCAGTCCCCGGGACAAAAGGGCGGCTACCCCTTC.

The chain employs TRBV11-2 and TRBJ2-6; D might be TRBD1 (5 bases). The CDR3 totals 15 residues. Germline loops: CDR1 SGHAT, CDR2 FQNNGV. Trimming left V 6 bases short and J 0 bases short, with 9 bases between. The CDR3 spells CASSYRISGANVLTF. In DNA, the CDR3 is TGTGCCAGCAGTTACAGGATCTCTGGGGCCAACGTCCTGACTTTC.

For this clone: The sample carries other DNA sequences with the same CDR3. This chain links TRBV2 with TRBJ2-2, with 7 nucleotides matching TRBD1. The trim removed 6 bases at V and 4 bases at J, leaving 5 bases unmatched. The V gene's germline CDR1 is SNHLY and CDR2 FYNNEI. The length of the CDR3 is 14 residues. The CDR3, as DNA: TGTGCCAGCAGCTTAACAGGGGTCACCGGGGAGCTGTTTTTT. Translating gives CASSLTGVTGELFF. The entire variable domain, with the rest obtained from reference TRBV2 and TRBJ2-2, is as follows: EPEVTQTPSHQVTQMGQEVILRCVPISNHLYFYWYRQILGQKVEFLVSFYNNEISEKSEIFDDQFSVERPDGSNFTLKIRSTKLEDSAMYFCASSLTGVTGELFFGEGSRLTVL.

This clone was detected a few times. The J gene is TRBJ2-7, the V gene TRBV5-1; D not resolved. Germline values: CDR1 SGHRS, CDR2 YFSETQ. V shed 0 bases and J shed 0 bases, with 4 bases lying between them. CDR3 size: 13 residues. The chain's CDR3 is CASSLASSYEQYF. The DNA of the CDR3 is TGCGCCAGCAGCTTGGCCTCCTCCTACGAGCAGTACTTC.

The chain recombines TRBV10-1 with TRBJ2-7; the D gene is possibly TRBD2 (6 bases). Trimming took 8 bases from V and 2 from J, leaving 10 bases between them. The germline V gene has CDR1 WNHNN and CDR2 SYGVQD (reference sequence). The CDR3 length is 12 residues. The CDR3 region is CASGGEPYEQYF. The DNA of the CDR3 is TGCGCCAGCGGCGGGGAGCCCTACGAGCAGTACTTC.

V and J are TRBV7-3 and TRBJ2-5; D gene uncertain. This CDR3 is built from 13 residues. V was shortened by 1 base and J by 2 bases, with 5 bases between the two germline ends. The germline CDR1 and CDR2 sequences are SGHTA and FQGTGA. The CDR3 bases are TGTGCCAGCAGCTTAAACAGTCAAGAGACCCAGTACTTC. It yields the protein CASSLNSQETQYF.